The entry that follows covers one T cell receptor beta chain sequence. Its antigen is not known. The record originates from a study of regulatory T cells in long-lasting Graves disease. Study results and caveats: Favored usage of TRBV28, TRBJ1-2 and TRBJ2-5 was recorded in persistent disease.

Described time point: persistent/refractory GD, antithyroid drugs over 5 years with positive TRAb. The TCR library was made from RNA that had been extracted from PBMCs in TRIzol. The CDR3 totals 15 residues. Germline loops: CDR1 LNHNV, CDR2 YYDKDF (reference sequence). V dropped 5 bases and J dropped 5 bases, with 13 bases sitting between them. Researchers made TCR beta libraries by using iRepertoire HTBI primers and running Arm-PCR on CDR3 regions. A single record per CDR3 protein comes from TCRdb applying MiXCR to the multiplex PCR reads. The table has around 340,000 distinct CDR3 sequences, roughly 21% seen once; the top ten hold roughly 29%.

This sequence was found in a female donor with Graves disease. Sequencing used peripheral blood mononuclear cells (PBMCs), obtained when the disease was refractory, from a patient treated with antithyroid drugs. This rearrangement joins TRBV15 to TRBJ1-6; D is perhaps TRBD1 (6 bases). CDR3: CATSARTDHNSPLHF. The DNA of the CDR3 is TGTGCCACCAGCGCCCGGACAGACCATAATTCACCCCTCCACTTT. The entire variable domain, with the rest obtained from reference TRBV15 and TRBJ1-6, is as follows: DAMVIQNPRYQVTQFGKPVTLSCSQTLNHNVMYWYQQKSSQAPKLLFHYYDKDFNNEADTPDNFQSRRPNTSFCFLDIRSPGLGDTAMYLCATSARTDHNSPLHFGNGTRLTVT.